The 5 T cell receptor beta chains listed next were all sequenced from one sample in a study of early T cells in non-severe SARS-CoV-2 infection. TCRdb re-analysed the 5' RACE reads in MiXCR, keeping a single row per CDR3 protein. The table records fewer than 55,000 distinct CDR3 sequences, about 4% of them present only once. The sequenced material came from whole blood. These receptors all stem from an adult who was a healthcare worker with PCR-confirmed SARS-CoV-2 infection or an uninfected control (not recorded which).

This clonotype was observed a few times. The chain carries TRBV7-9 and TRBJ1-4, with D possibly being TRBD1 (6 bases). V was cut by 5 bases and J by 0 bases, with 13 bases left in between. The germline CDR1 and CDR2 sequences are SEHNR and FQNEAQ (reference sequence). The CDR3 totals 16 residues. The CDR3 coding sequence is TGTGCCAGCAGCCCTACAGGGAATCCAACTAATGAAAAACTGTTTTTT. Amino acid sequence: CASSPTGNPTNEKLFF.

This clonotype was counted many times. J is TRBJ2-5 and V is TRBV20-1; 12 nucleotides agree with TRBD2. The CDR3 runs 15 residues. The V and J ends lost 5 bases and 5 bases, in that order; junction bases with no gene match: 9. CDR1 is DFQATT and CDR2 is SNEGSKA in the germline V gene (reference sequence). The chain's CDR3 is CSADLGLAGGETQYF. The CDR3 coding sequence is TGCAGTGCTGACCTCGGGCTAGCGGGGGGGGAGACCCAGTACTTC.

The sample holds a few counts of this clonotype. J is TRBJ1-5 and V is TRBV5-1; possible D gene TRBD1, 6 bases. CDR1 is SGHRS, CDR2 YFSETQ, per germline. The CDR3 is 16 amino acids. V lost 0 bases to trimming and J lost 5 bases, with 15 bases between them. The CDR3 nucleotides read TGCGCCAGCAGCTTGGCCCCCCTCAGGGGATATCAGCCCCAGCATTTT. It encodes CASSLAPLRGYQPQHF.

This rearrangement joins TRBV12-3 or TRBV12-4 to TRBJ2-5, with TRBD1 matching over 10 bases. The CDR3 extends over 15 amino acids. Trimming cost V 5 bases and J 5 bases; bases outside gene matches: 8. Written as DNA, the CDR3 is TGTGCCAGCAGTCCCCGGGACAGGGGAACGGAGACCCAGTACTTC. It codes for CASSPRDRGTETQYF.

This clonotype was seen ten or more times. CDR3 bases: TGTGCCAGCAGTTACGTGTCTAGCGGAGAGGGTGAGCAGTTCTTC. Protein sequence: CASSYVSSGEGEQFF. The J gene is TRBJ2-1, the V gene TRBV6-5, with 7 bases aligning to TRBD2. Germline V CDR1 and CDR2: MNHEY, SVGAGI. The CDR3 is made up of 15 amino acids. The V and J ends lost 2 bases and 9 bases, in that order; junction bases with no gene match: 10.